The 14 T cell receptor beta chains reported below all come from one sample, sequenced in a study of cytomegalovirus exposure and HLA in healthy donors. The PCR ran on 60 Vbeta and 13 Jbeta primers. Clones were read by immunoSEQ multiplex PCR, and TCRdb kept only the in-frame ones, dropping some. The sample shows approximately 100,000 clones, approximately 76% of them seen only once. The sequenced sample was PBMCs. The origin of the receptors is a man in his forties in good health and CMV-seronegative.

The chain employs TRBV19 and TRBJ2-1; the match to TRBD1 covers 9 bases. Trimming cost V 1 base and J 8 bases; bases outside gene matches: 6. Germline V gives CDR1 LNHDA, CDR2 SQIVND (reference sequence). The CDR3 is 15 residues long. In DNA, the CDR3 is TGTGCCAGTAGTATAGCCGGGACAGGGTTATATGAGCAGTTCTTC. This gives the protein CASSIAGTGLYEQFF.

The gene calls are TRBV7-2 and TRBJ1-6; D is ambiguous. Trimming took off 3 bases at V and 9 bases at J, with 15 bases between the two ends. This CDR3 region has 15 residues. CDR1 SGHTA and CDR2 FQGNSA come from the germline V gene. The CDR3 is CASSLRAFWGSPLHF. The CDR3, as DNA: TGTGCCAGCAGCTTGAGGGCGTTTTGGGGTTCACCCCTCCACTTT.

The chain has TRBV7-9 and TRBJ1-2; D unclear. This CDR3 region has 13 residues. With 5 bases removed from V and 5 bases from J, the gap between germline ends came to 12 bases. Germline V lookup: CDR1 SEHNR, CDR2 FQNEAQ (reference sequence). The CDR3 coding sequence is TGTGCCAGCAGCCCCGAGGCTGGTTATGGCTACACCTTC. Residues: CASSPEAGYGYTF. Full variable domain (outside the CDR3, taken from reference TRBV7-9 and TRBJ1-2): DTGVSQNPRHKITKRGQNVTFRCDPISEHNRLYWYRQTLGQGPEFLTYFQNEAQLEKSRLLSDRFSAERPKGSFSTLEIQRTEQGDSAMYLCASSPEAGYGYTFGSGTRLTVV.

This clone was detected ten times or more. The J gene is TRBJ1-5, the V gene TRBV4-1; D may be TRBD1 (5 bases). CDR1 and CDR2 (germline): MGHRA, YSYEKL. Trimming cost V 3 bases and J 2 bases, with 11 bases left between them. The CDR3 sequence is 15 residues long. This chain's CDR3 is CASSHLAGGNQPQHF. In nucleotides, the CDR3 is TGCGCCAGCAGCCATTTGGCGGGGGGCAATCAGCCCCAGCATTTT.

This chain links TRBV5-1 with TRBJ2-4, with 9 bases aligning to TRBD1. The CDR3 is 16 residues long. J gave up 1 base and V 3 bases, and 5 bases lay outside the gene matches. Germline V CDR1 and CDR2: SGHRS, YFSETQ. The CDR3 sequence: CASSSPDRGAKNIQYF. For the CDR3, the DNA is TGCGCCAGCAGCTCTCCCGACAGGGGGGCCAAAAACATTCAGTACTTC.

The V and J genes are TRBV30 and TRBJ2-5, with a tentative D call TRBD2 (6 bases). Germline values: CDR1 GTSNPN, CDR2 SVGIG (reference sequence). This CDR3 contains 13 residues. The CDR3 DNA reads as TGTGCGCGGAGGGTTGGGGGTGGAGAGACCCAGTACTTC. It yields the protein CARRVGGGETQYF.

This clone showed up just a few times. The rearrangement joins TRBV7-2 to TRBJ2-7, with 7 positions matching TRBD2. CDR3 size: 15 residues. The V and J ends lost 6 bases and 3 bases, in that order; junction bases with no gene match: 11. Germline V CDR1 and CDR2: SGHTA, FQGNSA. CDR3 sequence (DNA): TGTGCCAGCAGTCTCCAGAGGGGAGGGATCTACGAGCAGTACTTC. Protein: CASSLQRGGIYEQYF.

The chain has TRBV9 and TRBJ2-2; 7 bases agree with TRBD1. This CDR3 is built from 12 residues. Germline CDR1 is SGDLS and CDR2 is YYNGEE. Trimming removed 3 bases from V and 12 bases from J; junction bases left unmatched: 5. The CDR3 DNA is TGTGCCAGCAGCGCCAGACAGGGCAAGCTGTTTTTT. This sequence encodes CASSARQGKLFF.

Only a few counts were recorded for this clone. The rearrangement uses TRBV6-5 and TRBJ2-7, with TRBD2 matching 9 bases. V lost 6 bases and J lost 3; bases outside the gene matches: 6. CDR1 and CDR2 from the germline V gene are MNHEY and SVGAGI. The CDR3 extends over 14 amino acids. CDR3 sequence reads: CASRRRGGVYEQYF. The DNA of the CDR3 is TGTGCCAGCAGGCGGCGGGGGGGCGTCTACGAGCAGTACTTC.

This clone is a singleton in its sample. The rearrangement uses TRBV6-4 and TRBJ1-2; 8 bases are a match to TRBD1. CDR1 and CDR2 (germline): MRHNA, SNTAGT. With V trimmed by 2 bases and J by 4 bases, 9 bases remained unmatched. This CDR3 contains 16 residues. This CDR3 is CASSDHGQGSTYGYTF. Written as DNA, the CDR3 is TGTGCCAGCAGTGACCACGGACAGGGAAGCACCTATGGCTACACCTTC.

V is TRBV12-5 and J is TRBJ1-5; D possibly corresponds to TRBD1 (5 bases). CDR1 and CDR2 (germline): LGHNT, FRNRAP. V was cut by 3 bases and J by 5 bases, with 11 bases left in between. The CDR3 loop spans 14 amino acids. The CDR3 is CASGFAGCHQPQHF. CDR3 DNA sequence: TGTGCTAGTGGTTTCGCAGGGTGTCATCAGCCCCAGCATTTT.

The rearrangement uses TRBV27 and TRBJ1-1; no firm D call. Germline CDR1 MNHEY, CDR2 SMNVEV (reference sequence). Between the trimmed V and J ends, which lost 0 bases and 0 bases, there was a span of 11 bases. The CDR3 contains 16 residues. CDR3 protein: CASSLSGETMNTEAFF. CDR3 sequence (DNA): TGTGCCAGCAGTTTATCCGGGGAGACGATGAACACTGAAGCTTTCTTT.

V and J are TRBV11-2 and TRBJ2-5; 11 positions agree with TRBD2. The junction had 5 bases not matched to a gene; V was cut back by 1 base and J by 1 base. Germline CDR1 is SGHAT and CDR2 is FQNNGV. There are 17 residues in the CDR3. DNA for the CDR3: TGTGCCAGCAGCTTAGGGGGACTAGCGGTCCTCCAAGAGACCCAGTACTTC. It is translated as CASSLGGLAVLQETQYF.

The chain is built from TRBV6-5 and TRBJ2-7; D is unclear. The germline V and J ends were trimmed by 5 bases and 3 bases, with 11 bases remaining between them. CDR3 size: 13 residues. Germline CDR1 MNHEY, CDR2 SVGAGI. The CDR3, as DNA: TGTGCCAGCAGTGATGAACTTAACTACGAGCAGTACTTC. Translated: CASSDELNYEQYF.